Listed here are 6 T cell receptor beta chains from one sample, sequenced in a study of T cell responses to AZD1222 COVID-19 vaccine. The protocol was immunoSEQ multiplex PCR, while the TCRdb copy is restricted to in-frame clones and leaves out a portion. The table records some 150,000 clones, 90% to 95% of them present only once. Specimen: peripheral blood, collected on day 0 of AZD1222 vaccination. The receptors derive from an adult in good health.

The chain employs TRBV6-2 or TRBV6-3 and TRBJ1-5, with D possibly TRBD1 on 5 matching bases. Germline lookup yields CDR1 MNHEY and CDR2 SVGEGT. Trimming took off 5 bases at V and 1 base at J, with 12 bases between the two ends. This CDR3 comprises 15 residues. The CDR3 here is CASSPHDSSNQPQHF. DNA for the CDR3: TGTGCCAGCAGTCCCCACGACAGCAGCAATCAGCCCCAGCATTTT.

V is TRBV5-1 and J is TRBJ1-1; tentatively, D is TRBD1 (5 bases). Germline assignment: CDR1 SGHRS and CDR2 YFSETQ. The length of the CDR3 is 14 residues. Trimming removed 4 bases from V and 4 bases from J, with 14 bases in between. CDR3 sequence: CASSAGPLSTEAFF. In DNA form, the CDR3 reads TGCGCCAGCAGCGCGGGACCGCTAAGCACTGAAGCTTTCTTT.

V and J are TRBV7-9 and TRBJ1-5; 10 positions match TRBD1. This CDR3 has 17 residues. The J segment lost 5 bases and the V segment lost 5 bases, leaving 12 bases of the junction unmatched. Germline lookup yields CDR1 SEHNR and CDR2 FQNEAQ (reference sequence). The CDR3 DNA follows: TGTGCCAGCAGCGCAACCGGACAGGGGGAATCTGATCAGCCCCAGCATTTT. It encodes CASSATGQGESDQPQHF.

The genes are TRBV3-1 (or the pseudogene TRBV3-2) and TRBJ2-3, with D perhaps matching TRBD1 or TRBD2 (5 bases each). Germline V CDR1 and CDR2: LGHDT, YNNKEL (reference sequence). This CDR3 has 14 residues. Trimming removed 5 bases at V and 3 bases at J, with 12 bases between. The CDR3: CASSWGTGTDTQYF. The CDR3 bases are TGTGCCAGCAGCTGGGGGACGGGGACAGATACGCAGTATTTT.

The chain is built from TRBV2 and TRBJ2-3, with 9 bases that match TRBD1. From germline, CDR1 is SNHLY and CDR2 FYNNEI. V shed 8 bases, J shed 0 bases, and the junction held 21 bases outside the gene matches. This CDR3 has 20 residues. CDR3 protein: CASSSSSVGDRDPSTDTQYF. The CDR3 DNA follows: TGTGCCAGCTCCTCCTCCTCCGTGGGGGACAGGGACCCTAGCACAGATACGCAGTATTTT.

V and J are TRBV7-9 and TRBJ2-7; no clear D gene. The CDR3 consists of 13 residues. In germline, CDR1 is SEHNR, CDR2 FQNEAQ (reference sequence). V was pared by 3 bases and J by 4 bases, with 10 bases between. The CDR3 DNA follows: TGTGCCAGCAGCTTTGGCAAAAGTTACGAGCAGTACTTC. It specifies CASSFGKSYEQYF.